This T cell receptor beta chain was profiled in a study of cytomegalovirus exposure and HLA in healthy donors. A remark on this clone: What it binds is not known.

Primers for the PCR totalled 60 Vbeta and 13 Jbeta. Repertoires were generated with immunoSEQ multiplex PCR, while TCRdb's copy carries only in-frame clones and drops some. Among 65,000 or so clones listed, approximately 78% were seen once. J lost 7 bases, V lost 5 bases, and 13 bases had no gene match. CDR1 and CDR2 from the germline V gene are SGHRS and YFSETQ. CDR3 size: 15 residues. The donors, nominally healthy at sampling, likely had unrecorded immune exposures. Findings and limits, study-wide: Association of around 17,000 TCR beta sequences with HLA alleles was found at 0.05 false discovery rate in a later analysis.

This TCR came from a girl under 18 in good health and CMV-seropositive. The chain has TRBV5-1 and TRBJ2-7; 9 nucleotides agree with TRBD2. The sequencing input was PBMCs. The CDR3, as DNA: TGCGCCAGCAGTGGGCTAGCGGGGAACTCGGGTGAGCAGTACTTC. This gives the protein CASSGLAGNSGEQYF.